Presented here are 16 T cell receptor beta chains from one specimen sequenced in a study of blood T cell repertoires in COVID-19. Assay used: immunoSEQ multiplex PCR; TCRdb lists only in-frame clones, some missing. The sample lists about 120,000 clones, 85% occurring once. The sample comprised peripheral blood. These receptors originate from a man older than 75 with acute or convalescent COVID-19.

CDR3 coding DNA: TGTGCCACCAGTGCGGCAGGTAACTATGGCTACACCTTC. Its protein product is CATSAAGNYGYTF. The V and J genes are TRBV24-1 and TRBJ1-2, with unresolved D. CDR1 is KGHDR, CDR2 SFDVKD, per germline. V was cut by 5 bases and J by 1 base, with 7 bases left in between. The CDR3 loop spans 13 amino acids.

The rearrangement links TRBV10-3 to TRBJ1-4; D uncertain. Germline values: CDR1 ENHRY, CDR2 SYGVKD. V lost 2 bases to trimming and J lost 7 bases, with 14 bases between them. The CDR3 runs to 15 residues. The CDR3 region has the DNA TGTGCCATCAGTGAGGGGAGAGGGAAGGGTGAAAAACTGTTTTTT. Translating gives CAISEGRGKGEKLFF.

The V gene is TRBV7-3, the J gene TRBJ2-3, with 7 bases lining up with TRBD2. This CDR3 spans 16 amino acids. Unmatched junction bases numbered 4, after V lost 1 base and J lost 0 bases. Germline assignment: CDR1 SGHTA and CDR2 FQGTGA. The CDR3 coding sequence is TGTGCCAGCAGCTTAAAGAGCGGGGCTAGCACAGATACGCAGTATTTT. Translation: CASSLKSGASTDTQYF.

The rearrangement joins TRBV28 to TRBJ1-4; the D gene is possibly TRBD1 (5 bases). Trimming pared 6 bases from V and 8 bases from J, leaving 22 bases between. Germline V gene lookup returns CDR1 MDHEN and CDR2 SYDVKM. This CDR3 spans 16 amino acids. CDR3 protein: CASRQIPGKGKEKLFF. The CDR3 DNA sequence: TGTGCCAGCAGACAAATCCCAGGGAAAGGGAAGGAAAAACTGTTTTTT.

The table lists this clone with a count of one. This chain links TRBV11-2 with TRBJ1-1, with D possibly TRBD1 on 5 matching bases. Trimming stripped 1 base from V and 3 bases from J, with 9 bases between. CDR3 size: 14 residues. Germline CDR1 reads SGHAT; CDR2 reads FQNNGV. The CDR3 bases are TGTGCCAGCAGCTTAGCGCAGGGTCACACTGAAGCTTTCTTT. Encoded protein: CASSLAQGHTEAFF.

J is TRBJ2-7 and V is TRBV9, with TRBD2 matching over 9 bases. CDR1 and CDR2 from the germline V gene are SGDLS and YYNGEE. Trimming removed 4 bases from V and 4 bases from J; junction bases left unmatched: 6. CDR3 length: 14 amino acids. The CDR3 DNA is TGTGCCAGCAGCTGGCGGGAGGGCGGTTACGAGCAGTACTTC. Amino acids: CASSWREGGYEQYF.

V and J are TRBV6-5 and TRBJ1-1; TRBD1 is a possible D gene (6 bases). Germline V lookup: CDR1 MNHEY, CDR2 SVGAGI. The CDR3 runs to 13 residues. Trimming cost V 9 bases and J 4 bases, with 15 bases left between them. This chain's CDR3 is CASTYGGATEAFF. CDR3 coding DNA: TGTGCCAGTACCTACGGGGGGGCCACTGAAGCTTTCTTT.

V gene TRBV10-3 combines with J gene TRBJ1-5; 7 nucleotides align to TRBD1. The V gene end was trimmed by 6 bases and the J gene end by 1 base; junction bases not matched to a gene: 15. The germline CDR1 and CDR2 sequences are ENHRY and SYGVKD. This CDR3 has 18 amino acids. CDR3 region: CAIRGDSPNQPSNQPQHF. CDR3 in DNA: TGTGCCATCAGGGGGGACAGCCCCAACCAGCCCAGCAATCAGCCCCAGCATTTT.

The rearrangement joins TRBV7-9 to TRBJ2-7, with 7 bases fitting TRBD2. The CDR3 sequence is 13 residues long. V dropped 6 bases and J dropped 5; count of bases not matched to a gene: 7. CDR1 is SEHNR and CDR2 is FQNEAQ in the germline V gene (reference sequence). This chain's CDR3 is CASRETSVHEQYF. The CDR3 DNA is TGTGCCAGCAGGGAAACTAGCGTCCACGAGCAGTACTTC. Supplemented by reference TRBV7-9 and TRBJ2-7, the full variable domain reads DTGVSQNPRHKITKRGQNVTFRCDPISEHNRLYWYRQTLGQGPEFLTYFQNEAQLEKSRLLSDRFSAERPKGSFSTLEIQRTEQGDSAMYLCASRETSVHEQYFGPGTRLTVT.

The J gene is TRBJ1-3, the V gene TRBV5-1, with 8 positions matching TRBD1. CDR3 length: 14 residues. The ends lost 4 bases at V and 2 bases at J; junction bases unmatched: 2. Per the germline V gene, CDR1 is SGHRS and CDR2 is YFSETQ. The CDR3 region has the DNA TGCGCCAGCAGCCAGACAGGGGCTGGAAACACCATATATTTT. Translation gives CASSQTGAGNTIYF.

The chain uses TRBV6-5 and TRBJ1-3; D is perhaps TRBD1 (5 bases). The CDR3 extends over 15 amino acids. V dropped 6 bases and J dropped 0 bases, with 12 bases sitting between them. The germline gives CDR1 MNHEY, CDR2 SVGAGI. In DNA form, the CDR3 reads TGTGCCAGCAGCCTTACCGACAGCTCTGGAAACACCATATATTTT. Protein product: CASSLTDSSGNTIYF.

This clone was seen a single time. V usage is TRBV5-1 and J usage is TRBJ1-2, with D tentatively TRBD1 (5 bases). The V and J ends lost 1 base and 4 bases respectively, with 11 bases between them. The CDR3 loop spans 14 amino acids. The germline gives CDR1 SGHRS, CDR2 YFSETQ. CDR3 amino acids: CASSLNRGSYGYTF. The CDR3 nucleotides are TGCGCCAGCAGCTTGAATAGGGGCAGCTATGGCTACACCTTC.

The rearrangement uses TRBV2 and TRBJ1-2, with TRBD1 as a possible D gene (6 bases). This CDR3 has 14 amino acids. Trimming took 9 bases from V and 4 from J, leaving 18 bases between them. Germline V CDR1 and CDR2: SNHLY, FYNNEI. CDR3 in amino acids: CASKQGIVSYGYTF. CDR3 nucleotides: TGTGCCAGTAAACAGGGAATTGTATCCTATGGCTACACCTTC.

CDR3 nucleotide sequence: TGCAGCGCCGAGGATTCAAGGAGCTGGCAGTTCTTC. Translated, it gives CSAEDSRSWQFF. V gene TRBV29-1 combines with J gene TRBJ2-1, with D hard to call. The CDR3 totals 12 residues. Germline V gene sequence: CDR1 SQVTM, CDR2 ANQGSEA. The V end lost 7 bases, the J end lost 12 bases, and 19 bases lay between the germline ends.

The chain couples TRBV7-8 to TRBJ1-6; no definite D call. V was trimmed by 0 bases and J by 10 bases, leaving 10 bases between them. CDR1 is SGHVS and CDR2 is FQNEAQ in the germline V gene. The CDR3 has 14 amino acids. CDR3 nucleotide sequence: TGTGCCAGCAGCTTAGCATCGGATAGCTCACCCCTCCACTTT. Amino acids: CASSLASDSSPLHF. Using reference TRBV7-8 and TRBJ1-6 for the parts outside the CDR3, the full variable domain is GAGVSQSPRYKVAKRGQDVALRCDPISGHVSLFWYQQALGQGPEFLTYFQNEAQLDKSGLPSDRFFAERPEGSVSTLKIQRTQQEDSAVYLCASSLASDSSPLHFGNGTRLTVT.

Only one count was recorded for this clone. The same CDR3 can be traced to other DNA sequences in this sample. The chain links TRBV28 to TRBJ1-2; D is possibly TRBD1 (6 bases). The CDR3 loop spans 13 amino acids. Between the trimmed V and J ends, which lost 6 bases and 2 bases, there was a span of 10 bases. CDR1 and CDR2 from the germline V gene are MDHEN and SYDVKM. This CDR3 reads CASSSTGNYGYTF. CDR3 nucleotide sequence: TGTGCCAGCAGCTCCACAGGGAACTATGGCTACACCTTC.